This TCR beta chain was captured in a study of T cell responses to AZD1222 COVID-19 vaccine (dated by TCRdb to the early 2020s). For the wider study: AZD1222 recipients whose second dose came at about 4 weeks and those whose second dose came at about 12 weeks were combined into one group, since spike-specific TCR depth and breadth did not differ between the two schedules. A total of approximately 230 trial participants underwent TCR sequencing, of whom around 200 received two doses of AZD1222 and about 25 received two doses of the MenACWY control vaccine. Enrollment into the trials was organized by age into subgroups of 18-55, 56-69 and 70-plus years, and those subgroups contained about 160, 30 and 59 TCR-sequenced participants, respectively. Results and caveats for the whole study, not just this receptor: Reportedly, close to half of the unique spike-specific TCRs recognized epitopes lying outside the regions that are mutated in the B.1.351 and B.1.1.7 variants. CD4 TCRs associated with the vaccine covered the entire spike protein, and the dominant responses were in regions 160-218 and 743-854. Because no day 14 peak-response samples were available, the repertoires could be characterized only after the peak T cell response. In the small 56-69-year group, the increase in depth fell short of significance, most likely because of low power. After two AZD1222 doses, spike-specific TCR breadth and depth were significantly higher than at day 0 and than in MenACWY recipients. Participants were mostly white British and included more females than males, and it was suggested by the authors that clonal diversity may have been underestimated. Only five to seven AZD1222 recipients were SARS-CoV-2 seropositive at baseline, limiting conclusions about previously exposed vaccinees.

The CDR3 regions of human TCRbeta chains were analyzed by immunosequencing. From the authors' description of their analysis: Repertoire TCRs were matched against a reference library of SARS-CoV-2-specific TCRs generated with the MIRA antigen-specificity platform. Breadth meant the fraction of unique TCRs that were SARS-CoV-2-associated, whereas depth meant the fraction of total T cells that were SARS-CoV-2-associated. Each spike-specific TCR was assigned to its reactive spike region and to a CD4 or CD8 class using the MIRA data. Log10-transformed breadth and depth values were compared by one-way ANOVA with Sidak's multiple comparisons tests. The table was pulled from immuneACCESS by TCRdb, which kept in-frame rearrangements only. Such tables lose some clones; where checked, under half of the loss comes from unresolved V genes, and the rest has no known cause. V and J calls and clone size are as listed in that table; D and trimming were resolved from the DNA. The sample has 150,000 to 200,000 clones on record, approximately 92% of them singletons. The ten biggest clones cover about 2.5% of the sample.

In regard to this clone: What antigen it recognizes has not been identified. No base-level quality is on record; no much larger clone is a single base apart.

CDR1 is given as GTSNPN and CDR2 as SVGIG, both from the germline V gene (reference sequence). CDR3 length: 12 amino acids, cysteine to phenylalanine. Left in the record is the CDR3 DNA by itself, 36 bases read in frame from the first base. V lost 5 bases and J lost 4 bases; the stretch between them is 12 bases long. The sample's time point label, in plain terms: baseline before first vaccination. Samples from vaccinated people were obtained from the UK trials COV001 and COV002, which included a single-blind randomized controlled phase 2/3 trial of AZD1222 (ChAdOx1 nCoV-19) in healthy adults. For TCRbeta chain sequencing, PBMC samples from trial participants were taken at day 0 and at day 28 after the second dose.

The V and J segments used are TRBV30 and TRBJ2-7; a tentative D call is TRBD2 (6 bases match). The sequence came from an adult in good health. The material sequenced was peripheral blood, taken on day 0 of AZD1222 vaccination. The CDR3 reads CAWGVGGYEQYF. In nucleotide form, the sequence is TGTGCCTGGGGGGTAGGAGGGTACGAGCAGTACTTC. Supplemented by the reference TRBV30 and TRBJ2-7 proteins around the CDR3, the complete variable domain is SQTIHQWPATLVQPVGSPLSLECTVEGTSNPNLYWYRQAAGRGLQLLFYSVGIGQISSEVPQNLSASRPQDRQFILSSKKLLLSDSGFYLCAWGVGGYEQYFGPGTRLTVT.